Listed below are T cell receptor beta chains from one sample, sequenced in a study of T cell repertoires in cytomegalovirus infection. TCRdb independently ran MiXCR on the reads; one entry per CDR3 protein. Of around 120,000 distinct CDR3 sequences listed, under 55% are singletons. For these receptors, no antigen is known. The sequences come from CD8+ T cells from cultured PBMCs, collected from culture after CMV antigen stimulation. The receptors derive from a human donor in good health (CMV status not recorded). Some clones in this sample may be carry-over from other donors' samples. CDR3s include the opening cysteine and the closing phenylalanine or tryptophan. Fields, in order: clone size, J gene, V gene, D gene, CDR3 protein, CDR3 DNA. The D gene is left open where the match is weak. Only some rows state a clone size, as once, few, many or a class for expanded clones.

.	TRBJ1-1	TRBV20-1	.	CSALGTSNTEAFF	TGCAGTGCTTTAGGGACCTCGAACACTGAAGCTTTCTTT
few	TRBJ1-6	TRBV12-3/TRBV12-4	.	CASSPQGDWSPLHF	TGTGCCAGCAGCCCCCAGGGAGATTGGTCACCCCTCCACTTT
many	TRBJ2-7	TRBV7-8	TRBD1	CASSEWTGLAYEQYF	TGTGCCAGCAGCGAATGGACAGGGTTAGCGTACGAGCAGTACTTC
many	TRBJ1-3	TRBV7-9	.	CASSPSPGRFDF	TGTGCCAGCAGCCCCTCACCGGGCCGGTTCGACTTT
few	TRBJ2-3	TRBV11-2	.	CASSFEFSDTQYF	TGTGCCAGCAGCTTTGAGTTTTCAGATACGCAGTATTTT
.	TRBJ1-2	TRBV11-2	TRBD1	CASSLNPGQGRIYGYTF	TGTGCCAGCAGCTTGAACCCTGGACAGGGGAGAATCTATGGCTACACCTTC
.	TRBJ1-3	TRBV20-1	.	CSARYPVSSGNTIYF	TGCAGTGCTAGATACCCGGTTTCCTCTGGAAACACCATATATTTT
many	TRBJ2-5	TRBV7-2	.	CASSSYRGGETQYF	TGTGCCAGCAGCTCCTACCGGGGCGGAGAGACCCAGTACTTC
.	TRBJ1-1	TRBV20-1	.	CSATERTEAFF	TGCAGTGCTACGGAACGGACTGAAGCTTTCTTT
.	TRBJ2-7	TRBV5-4	TRBD1	CASSWGQGGEQYF	TGTGCCAGCAGCTGGGGACAGGGGGGCGAGCAGTACTTC
many	TRBJ1-2	TRBV7-9	TRBD1	CASSATGGEDYGYTF	TGTGCCAGCAGCGCCACAGGGGGCGAGGACTATGGCTACACCTTC
.	TRBJ2-7	TRBV20-1	TRBD1	CSARGEATGDPYEQYF	TGCAGTGCCCGTGGCGAAGCGACAGGGGACCCCTACGAGCAGTACTTC
.	TRBJ2-3	TRBV27	TRBD2	CASGPAGPLTDTQYF	TGTGCCAGCGGGCCAGCGGGACCCCTCACAGATACGCAGTATTTT
many	TRBJ1-2	TRBV4-1	.	CASSQVSGNYGYTF	TGCGCCAGCAGCCAAGTGTCCGGGAACTATGGCTACACCTTC
.	TRBJ1-6	TRBV6-2/TRBV6-3	.	CASKDYNSPLHF	TGTGCCAGCAAGGACTATAATTCACCCCTCCACTTT
.	TRBJ2-7	TRBV18	TRBD1	CASSPRDSSYEQYF	TGTGCCAGCTCACCCCGGGACAGTTCCTACGAGCAGTACTTC
few	TRBJ2-5	TRBV10-3	.	CAISEGQGRETQYF	TGTGCCATCAGTGAGGGCCAGGGTAGGGAGACCCAGTACTTC
.	TRBJ2-5	TRBV7-3	TRBD1	CASSPMTGGYETQYF	TGTGCCAGCAGCCCCATGACAGGGGGCTATGAGACCCAGTACTTC
.	TRBJ2-3	TRBV20-1	.	CSAEARGAGDTQYF	TGCAGTGCCGAGGCTCGAGGGGCGGGAGATACGCAGTATTTT
few	TRBJ1-1	TRBV7-9	.	CASSLSQGFTEAFF	TGTGCCAGCAGCTTATCACAGGGTTTCACTGAAGCTTTCTTT
many	TRBJ2-1	TRBV7-2	.	CASGILEISYNEQFF	TGTGCCAGCGGTATTTTGGAAATCTCCTACAATGAGCAGTTCTTC
.	TRBJ1-5	TRBV20-1	.	CSARESRGQPQHF	TGCAGTGCTAGAGAATCCCGTGGGCAGCCCCAGCATTTT
.	TRBJ2-5	TRBV6-5	TRBD2	CASSASGGVGETQYF	TGTGCCAGCAGTGCTAGCGGGGGGGTGGGAGAGACCCAGTACTTC
many	TRBJ1-2	TRBV12-3/TRBV12-4	.	CASSLSPGGQGNYGYTF	TGTGCCAGCAGTTTATCCCCTGGCGGTCAGGGCAACTATGGCTACACCTTC
.	TRBJ2-7	TRBV12-3/TRBV12-4	.	CASSPSRSGPYEQYF	TGTGCCAGCAGCCCCTCCCGGAGCGGTCCCTACGAGCAGTACTTC
.	TRBJ2-5	TRBV27	.	CASSLSRAGETQYF	TGTGCCAGCAGTTTATCAAGGGCGGGGGAGACCCAGTACTTC
.	TRBJ2-7	TRBV2	.	CASRENGGATYEQYF	TGTGCCAGCAGGGAGAATGGCGGGGCAACCTACGAGCAGTACTTC
.	TRBJ1-5	TRBV6-6	.	CASSYYADQPQHF	TGTGCCAGCAGTTACTATGCGGATCAGCCCCAGCATTTT
many	TRBJ2-1	TRBV12-3/TRBV12-4	TRBD2	CASSSGTSGAIYYNEQFF	TGTGCCAGCAGTTCCGGGACTAGCGGGGCTATATACTACAATGAGCAGTTCTTC
.	TRBJ1-3	TRBV6-9	.	CASSYSRGAAGNTIYF	TGTGCCAGCAGTTATTCGAGGGGGGCTGCTGGAAACACCATATATTTT
few	TRBJ1-1	TRBV7-9	.	CASSAPGLTEAFF	TGTGCCAGCAGCGCCCCAGGGCTTACTGAAGCTTTCTTT
many	TRBJ1-1	TRBV19	.	CASSIRGSDTEAFF	TGTGCCAGTAGTATTAGGGGAAGCGACACTGAAGCTTTCTTT